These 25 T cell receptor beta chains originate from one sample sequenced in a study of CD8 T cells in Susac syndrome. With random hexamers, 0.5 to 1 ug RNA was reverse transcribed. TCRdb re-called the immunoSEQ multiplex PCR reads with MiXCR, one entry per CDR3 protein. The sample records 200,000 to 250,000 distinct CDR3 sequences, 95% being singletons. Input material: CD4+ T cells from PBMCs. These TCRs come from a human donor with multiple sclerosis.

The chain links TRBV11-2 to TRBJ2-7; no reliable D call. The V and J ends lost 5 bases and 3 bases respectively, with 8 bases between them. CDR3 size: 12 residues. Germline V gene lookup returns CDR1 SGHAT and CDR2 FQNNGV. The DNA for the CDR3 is TGTGCCAGCAGCCCTCCACTCTACGAGCAGTACTTC. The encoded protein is CASSPPLYEQYF.

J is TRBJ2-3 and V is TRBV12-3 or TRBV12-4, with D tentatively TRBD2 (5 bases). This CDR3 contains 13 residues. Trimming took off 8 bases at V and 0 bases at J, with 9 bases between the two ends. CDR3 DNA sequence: TGTGCCAGCCCCGGAGGTAGCACAGATACGCAGTATTTT. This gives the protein CASPGGSTDTQYF.

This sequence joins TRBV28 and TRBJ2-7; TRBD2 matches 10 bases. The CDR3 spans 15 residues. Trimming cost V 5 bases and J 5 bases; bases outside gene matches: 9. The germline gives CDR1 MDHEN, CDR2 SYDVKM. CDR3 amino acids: CASSRLAGGENEQYF. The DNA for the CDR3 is TGTGCCAGCAGTAGACTAGCGGGTGGGGAAAACGAGCAGTACTTC.

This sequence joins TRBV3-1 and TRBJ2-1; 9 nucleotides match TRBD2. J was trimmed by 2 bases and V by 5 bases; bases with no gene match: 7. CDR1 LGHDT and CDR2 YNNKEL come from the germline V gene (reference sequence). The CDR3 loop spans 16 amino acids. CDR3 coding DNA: TGTGCCAGCAGCACCCGACTAGCGGAGACCTACAATGAGCAGTTCTTC. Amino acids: CASSTRLAETYNEQFF.

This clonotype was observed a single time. The CDR3 here is CSASIPSGIGEQYF. The CDR3, as DNA: TGCAGTGCTAGTATTCCTAGCGGGATCGGCGAGCAGTACTTC. The chain has TRBV20-1 and TRBJ2-7; 9 nucleotides agree with TRBD2. Per germline, CDR1 DFQATT and CDR2 SNEGSKA (reference sequence). The V gene end was trimmed by 3 bases and the J gene end by 6 bases; junction bases not matched to a gene: 9. The CDR3 consists of 14 residues.

CDR3 loop: CASSVGSRHEQYF. CDR3 in DNA: TGTGCCAGCAGCGTAGGGTCCCGCCACGAGCAGTACTTC. The genes are TRBV9 and TRBJ2-7, with D uncertain. The CDR3 length is 13 residues. V was pared by 0 bases and J by 5 bases, with 9 bases between. The germline V gene has CDR1 SGDLS and CDR2 YYNGEE. Together with reference TRBV9 and TRBJ2-7, the CDR3 gives the full variable domain: DSGVTQTPKHLITATGQRVTLRCSPRSGDLSVYWYQQSLDQGLQFLIQYYNGEERAKGNILERFSAQQFPDLHSELNLSSLELGDSALYFCASSVGSRHEQYFGPGTRLTVT.

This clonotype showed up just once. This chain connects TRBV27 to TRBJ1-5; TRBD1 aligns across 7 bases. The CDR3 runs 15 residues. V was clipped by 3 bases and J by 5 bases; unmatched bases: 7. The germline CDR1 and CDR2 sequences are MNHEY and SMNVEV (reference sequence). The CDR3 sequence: CASSLGQGGYQPQHF. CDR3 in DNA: TGTGCCAGCAGTTTGGGGCAGGGGGGATATCAGCCCCAGCATTTT.

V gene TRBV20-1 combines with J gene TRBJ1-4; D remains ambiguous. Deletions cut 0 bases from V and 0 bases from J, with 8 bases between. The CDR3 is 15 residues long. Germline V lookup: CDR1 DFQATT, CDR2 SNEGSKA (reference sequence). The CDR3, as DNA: TGCAGTGCTAGAGACCGTGGGTCAACTAATGAAAAACTGTTTTTT. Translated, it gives CSARDRGSTNEKLFF.

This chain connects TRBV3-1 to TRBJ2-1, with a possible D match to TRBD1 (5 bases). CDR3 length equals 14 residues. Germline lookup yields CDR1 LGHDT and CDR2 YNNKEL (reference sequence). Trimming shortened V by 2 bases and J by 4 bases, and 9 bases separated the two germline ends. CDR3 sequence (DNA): TGTGCCAGCAGCCAAATCAGGGCGTACAATGAGCAGTTCTTC. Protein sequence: CASSQIRAYNEQFF.

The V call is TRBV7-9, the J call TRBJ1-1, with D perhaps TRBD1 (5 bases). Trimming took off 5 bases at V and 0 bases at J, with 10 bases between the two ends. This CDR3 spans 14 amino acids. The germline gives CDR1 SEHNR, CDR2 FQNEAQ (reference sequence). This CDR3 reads CASSLMTVNTEAFF. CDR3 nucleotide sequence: TGTGCCAGCAGCCTCATGACAGTGAACACTGAAGCTTTCTTT.

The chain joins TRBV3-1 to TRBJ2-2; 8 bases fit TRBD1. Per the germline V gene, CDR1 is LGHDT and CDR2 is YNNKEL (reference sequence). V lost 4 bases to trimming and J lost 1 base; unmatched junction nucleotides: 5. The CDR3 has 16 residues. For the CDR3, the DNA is TGTGCCAGCAGCCCGGGACAGGCACTGAACACCGGGGAGCTGTTTTTT. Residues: CASSPGQALNTGELFF.

The CDR3 sequence: CASRVTGRSQHF. The CDR3 DNA reads TGCGCCAGCAGAGTCACAGGGAGGTCCCAGCATTTT. The chain combines TRBV5-1 with TRBJ1-5, with a weak D call TRBD1 (6 bases). The CDR3 has 12 amino acids. In germline, CDR1 is SGHRS, CDR2 YFSETQ. Deletions cut 5 bases from V and 11 bases from J, with 14 bases between.

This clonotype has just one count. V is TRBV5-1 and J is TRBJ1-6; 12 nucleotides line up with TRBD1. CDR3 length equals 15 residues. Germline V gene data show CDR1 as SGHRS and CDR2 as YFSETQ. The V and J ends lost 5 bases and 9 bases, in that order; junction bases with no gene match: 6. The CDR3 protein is CASSPGQGAGSPLHF. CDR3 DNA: TGCGCCAGCAGTCCGGGACAGGGGGCCGGTTCACCCCTCCACTTT.

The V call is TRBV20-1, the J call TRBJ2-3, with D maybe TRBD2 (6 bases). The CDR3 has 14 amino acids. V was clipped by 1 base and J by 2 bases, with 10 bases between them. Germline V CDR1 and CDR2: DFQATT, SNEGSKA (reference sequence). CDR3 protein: CSARARTITDTQYF. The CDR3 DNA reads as TGCAGTGCTAGAGCTAGGACTATCACAGATACGCAGTATTTT.

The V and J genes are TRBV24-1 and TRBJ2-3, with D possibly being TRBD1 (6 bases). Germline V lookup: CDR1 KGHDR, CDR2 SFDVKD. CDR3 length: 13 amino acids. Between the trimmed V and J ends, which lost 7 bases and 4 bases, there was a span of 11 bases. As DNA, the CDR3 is TGTGCCACCAGCGGCCAGGGGTCAGATACGCAGTATTTT. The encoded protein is CATSGQGSDTQYF.

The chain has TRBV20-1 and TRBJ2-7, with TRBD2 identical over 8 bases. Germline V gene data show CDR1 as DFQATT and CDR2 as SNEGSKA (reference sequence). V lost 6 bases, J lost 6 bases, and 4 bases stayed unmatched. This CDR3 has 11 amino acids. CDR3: CSAVTSAEQYF. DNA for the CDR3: TGCAGTGCAGTGACTAGCGCCGAGCAGTACTTC.

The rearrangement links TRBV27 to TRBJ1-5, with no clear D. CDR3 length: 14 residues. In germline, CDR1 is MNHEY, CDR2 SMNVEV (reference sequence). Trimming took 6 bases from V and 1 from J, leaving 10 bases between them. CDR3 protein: CASSGPDSNQPQHF. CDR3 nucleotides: TGTGCCAGCAGCGGGCCAGACAGCAATCAGCCCCAGCATTTT.

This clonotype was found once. CDR3 region: CSARTSGLHNEQFF. The CDR3 DNA reads as TGCAGTGCTAGGACTAGCGGGCTCCACAATGAGCAGTTCTTC. The V and J genes are TRBV20-1 and TRBJ2-1; 10 bases align to TRBD2. Germline assignment: CDR1 DFQATT and CDR2 SNEGSKA (reference sequence). With V trimmed by 3 bases and J by 5 bases, 4 bases remained unmatched. CDR3 length equals 14 residues.

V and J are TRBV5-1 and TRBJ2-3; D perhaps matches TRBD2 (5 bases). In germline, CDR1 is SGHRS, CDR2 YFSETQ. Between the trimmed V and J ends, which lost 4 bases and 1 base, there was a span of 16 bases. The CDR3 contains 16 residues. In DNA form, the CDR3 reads TGCGCCAGCAGCATAACGTCTACTAGTCGCACAGATACGCAGTATTTT. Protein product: CASSITSTSRTDTQYF.

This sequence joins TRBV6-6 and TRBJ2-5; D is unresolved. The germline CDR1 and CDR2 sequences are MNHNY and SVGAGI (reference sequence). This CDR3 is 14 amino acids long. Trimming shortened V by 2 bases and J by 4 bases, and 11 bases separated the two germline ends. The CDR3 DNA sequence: TGTGCCAGCAGTTACAGGTCCCTCCGAGAGACCCAGTACTTC. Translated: CASSYRSLRETQYF.

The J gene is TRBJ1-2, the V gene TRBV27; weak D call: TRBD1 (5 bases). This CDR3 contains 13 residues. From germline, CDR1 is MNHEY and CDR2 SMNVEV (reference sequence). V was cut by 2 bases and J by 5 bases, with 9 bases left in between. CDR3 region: CASSLMAGYGYTF. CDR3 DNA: TGTGCCAGCAGTTTAATGGCAGGGTATGGCTACACCTTC.

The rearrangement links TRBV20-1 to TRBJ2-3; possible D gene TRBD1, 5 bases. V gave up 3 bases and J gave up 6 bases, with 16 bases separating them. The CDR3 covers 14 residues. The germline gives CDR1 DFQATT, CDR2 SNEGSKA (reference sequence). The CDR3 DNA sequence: TGCAGTGCTAGTCGCCAGGGTACTTTTGATACGCAGTATTTT. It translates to CSASRQGTFDTQYF.

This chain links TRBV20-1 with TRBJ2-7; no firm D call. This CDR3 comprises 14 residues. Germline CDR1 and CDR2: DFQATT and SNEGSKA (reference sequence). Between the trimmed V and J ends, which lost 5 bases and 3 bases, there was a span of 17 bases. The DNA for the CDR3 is TGCAGTGCTTCAGAGGCCTACGCTGACTACGAGCAGTACTTC. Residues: CSASEAYADYEQYF.

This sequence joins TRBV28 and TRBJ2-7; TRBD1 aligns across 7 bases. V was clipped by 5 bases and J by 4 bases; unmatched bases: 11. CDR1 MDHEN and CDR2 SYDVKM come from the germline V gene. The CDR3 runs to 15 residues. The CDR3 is CASSPRQGFWYEQYF. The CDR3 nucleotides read TGTGCCAGCAGTCCCCGACAGGGATTCTGGTACGAGCAGTACTTC.

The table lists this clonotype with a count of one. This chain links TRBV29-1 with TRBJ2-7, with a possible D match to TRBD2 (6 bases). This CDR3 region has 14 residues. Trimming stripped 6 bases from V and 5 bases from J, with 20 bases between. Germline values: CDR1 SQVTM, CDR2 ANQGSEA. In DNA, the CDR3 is TGCAGCGTCCTCCAACACGGGGGAAGGGACGAGCAGTACTTC. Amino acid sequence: CSVLQHGGRDEQYF.